The 13 T cell receptor beta chains below come from one sample, sequenced in a study of cytomegalovirus exposure and HLA in healthy donors. Both 60 Vbeta primers and 13 Jbeta primers went into the PCR. Produced via immunoSEQ multiplex PCR; TCRdb's table is partial and in-frame only. This sample has under 150,000 clones, with nearly 85% found just once. The sample was PBMCs. The receptor source for this set is a boy younger than 18 in good health and CMV-seronegative.

The genes are TRBV27 and TRBJ2-3; 7 bases are a match to TRBD1. After removal of 6 bases from V and 6 bases from J, the junction contained 3 bases not matched to a gene. The CDR3 is 12 residues long. The germline V gene has CDR1 MNHEY and CDR2 SMNVEV (reference sequence). Here the CDR3 reads CASRRGRDTQYF. CDR3 bases: TGTGCCAGCAGAAGGGGGCGTGATACGCAGTATTTT.

The gene calls are TRBV4-2 and TRBJ2-1, with 9 bases that match TRBD1. V was clipped by 3 bases and J by 9 bases; unmatched bases: 15. CDR1 LGHNA and CDR2 YNFKEQ come from the germline V gene. The CDR3 has 17 residues. This CDR3 reads CASSQEGPQGALGEQFF. CDR3 sequence (DNA): TGTGCCAGCAGCCAGGAAGGACCACAGGGGGCGCTTGGTGAGCAGTTCTTC.

This clone was observed once. The chain is built from TRBV30 and TRBJ2-7; a weak D match, TRBD1 (5 bases). The CDR3 covers 15 residues. The ends were cut back, 0 bases at V and 3 bases at J, with 15 bases in the middle. CDR1 is GTSNPN, CDR2 SVGIG, per germline (reference sequence). CDR3 DNA: TGTGCCTGGAGTGTACAGGACCTGGGGCTCTACGAGCAGTACTTC. This translates into CAWSVQDLGLYEQYF. The entire variable domain, with the rest obtained from reference TRBV30 and TRBJ2-7, is as follows: SQTIHQWPATLVQPVGSPLSLECTVEGTSNPNLYWYRQAAGRGLQLLFYSVGIGQISSEVPQNLSASRPQDRQFILSSKKLLLSDSGFYLCAWSVQDLGLYEQYFGPGTRLTVT.

CDR3 sequence: CASSIIGIRANTEAFF. Here the CDR3 DNA reads TGTGCCAGTAGTATAATTGGGATCAGGGCGAACACTGAAGCTTTCTTT. The chain joins TRBV19 to TRBJ1-1; perhaps TRBD1 as D (5 bases). V dropped 2 bases and J dropped 1 base, with 14 bases sitting between them. The CDR3 length is 16 residues. Germline V gives CDR1 LNHDA, CDR2 SQIVND (reference sequence). The full variable domain, in which reference TRBV19 and TRBJ1-1 provide the parts outside the CDR3, is DGGITQSPKYLFRKEGQNVTLSCEQNLNHDAMYWYRQDPGQGLRLIYYSQIVNDFQKGDIAEGYSVSREKKESFPLTVTSAQKNPTAFYLCASSIIGIRANTEAFFGQGTRLTVV.

V gene TRBV6-5 combines with J gene TRBJ2-7, with TRBD2 matching 8 bases. The CDR3 is 15 residues long. V lost 6 bases and J lost 3; bases outside the gene matches: 10. Germline V gene data show CDR1 as MNHEY and CDR2 as SVGAGI. CDR3 residues: CASRGASGLHYEQYF. The CDR3 DNA sequence: TGTGCCAGCAGGGGAGCTAGCGGGCTCCACTACGAGCAGTACTTC.

The rearrangement uses TRBV19 and TRBJ2-7; TRBD1 matches 7 bases. The germline V gene encodes CDR1 LNHDA and CDR2 SQIVND (reference sequence). The CDR3 runs to 13 residues. V lost 4 bases to trimming and J lost 7 bases; unmatched junction nucleotides: 7. The CDR3 protein is CASSKTGPLEQYF. The CDR3, as DNA: TGTGCCAGTAGTAAGACAGGGCCCTTGGAGCAGTACTTC. Complete variable domain (other parts from reference TRBV19 and TRBJ2-7): DGGITQSPKYLFRKEGQNVTLSCEQNLNHDAMYWYRQDPGQGLRLIYYSQIVNDFQKGDIAEGYSVSREKKESFPLTVTSAQKNPTAFYLCASSKTGPLEQYFGPGTRLTVT.

The rearrangement joins TRBV4-2 to TRBJ2-5, with D possibly TRBD2 on 6 matching bases. The J call may be mistaken, given a closer DNA end match to TRBJ2-7. This CDR3 contains 15 residues. Germline V lookup: CDR1 LGHNA, CDR2 YNFKEQ. CDR3 residues: CASSQDIAEPYEQYF. Here the CDR3 DNA reads TGTGCCAGCAGCCAAGACATAGCGGAGCCCTACGAGCAGTACTTC.

The J gene is TRBJ1-5, the V gene TRBV2, with 10 bases lining up with TRBD1. This CDR3 spans 16 amino acids. The germline V gene encodes CDR1 SNHLY and CDR2 FYNNEI. J was trimmed by 3 bases and V by 2 bases; bases with no gene match: 4. CDR3 in amino acids: CASSERTGGINQPQHF. CDR3 nucleotide sequence: TGTGCCAGCAGTGAAAGGACAGGGGGTATCAATCAGCCCCAGCATTTT.

The rearrangement joins TRBV28 to TRBJ2-7; 9 bases line up with TRBD1. V shed 6 bases and J 5 bases; nucleotides not matched to a gene: 11. From germline, CDR1 is MDHEN and CDR2 SYDVKM. The CDR3 extends over 15 amino acids. The CDR3 here is CASRGVGQGIHEQYF. The CDR3 bases are TGTGCCAGCAGAGGGGTGGGACAGGGTATCCACGAGCAGTACTTC.

V is TRBV29-1 and J is TRBJ2-7; D might be TRBD2 (6 bases). Germline CDR1 and CDR2: SQVTM and ANQGSEA. The V gene lost 5 bases and the J gene lost 0 bases, with 8 bases spanning the gap. The CDR3 consists of 12 residues. CDR3 in DNA: TGCAGCGTTTTGGACTACTCCTACGAGCAGTACTTC. This codes for CSVLDYSYEQYF.

The chain couples TRBV4-2 to TRBJ2-3, with 8 bases identical to TRBD2. CDR1 and CDR2 (germline): LGHNA, YNFKEQ. With 1 base clipped from V and 5 bases from J, the junction kept 11 bases outside the gene matches. The CDR3 has 17 residues. In DNA form, the CDR3 reads TGTGCCAGCAGCCAAGTAGACGGGAGGGATGGGGGAGATACGCAGTATTTT. Protein: CASSQVDGRDGGDTQYF.

Concerning this clone: Germline and junction disagree at one end, which may indicate a read error. The chain combines TRBV7-9 with TRBJ1-3; no reliable D call. This CDR3 is 15 amino acids long. Per the germline V gene, CDR1 is SEHNR and CDR2 is FQNEAQ (reference sequence). The DNA for the CDR3 is TGTTCCAGCAGTCGAGAGGGAGCCTCTGGAAACACCATATATTTT. Its translation is CSSSREGASGNTIYF. Together with reference TRBV7-9 and TRBJ1-3, the CDR3 gives the full variable domain: DTGVSQNPRHKITKRGQNVTFRCDPISEHNRLYWYRQTLGQGPEFLTYFQNEAQLEKSRLLSDRFSAERPKGSFSTLEIQRTEQGDSAMYLCSSSREGASGNTIYFGEGSWLTVV.

V usage is TRBV19 and J usage is TRBJ2-1; 14 bases fit TRBD2. Germline V CDR1 and CDR2: LNHDA, SQIVND (reference sequence). The length of the CDR3 is 17 residues. Germline trimming cut 1 base from V and 7 bases from J; bases unmatched to any gene: 6. The CDR3 loop reads CASSIARLAGGRNEQFF. The CDR3, as DNA: TGTGCCAGTAGTATAGCCCGACTAGCGGGAGGGAGGAATGAGCAGTTCTTC.